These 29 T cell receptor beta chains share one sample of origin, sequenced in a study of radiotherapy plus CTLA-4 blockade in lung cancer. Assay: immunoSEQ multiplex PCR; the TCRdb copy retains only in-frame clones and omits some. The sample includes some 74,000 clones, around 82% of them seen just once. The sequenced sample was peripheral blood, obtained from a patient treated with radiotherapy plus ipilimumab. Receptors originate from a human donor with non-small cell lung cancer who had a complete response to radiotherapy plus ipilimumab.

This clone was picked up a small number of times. The DNA of the CDR3 is TGTGCCAGCAACCAAGACAGGGGTAACAATTCACCCCTCCACTTT. Encoded protein: CASNQDRGNNSPLHF. The chain combines TRBV2 with TRBJ1-6; 8 bases map to TRBD1. CDR1 and CDR2 from the germline V gene are SNHLY and FYNNEI. With 7 bases clipped from V and 7 bases from J, the junction kept 9 bases outside the gene matches. The CDR3 loop spans 15 amino acids.

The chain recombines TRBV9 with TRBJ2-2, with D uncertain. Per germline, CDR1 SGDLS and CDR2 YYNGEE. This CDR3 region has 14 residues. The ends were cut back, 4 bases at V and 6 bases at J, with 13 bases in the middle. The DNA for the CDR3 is TGTGCCAGCAGCTCCGGAGTGGGTGCCGGGGAGCTGTTTTTT. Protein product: CASSSGVGAGELFF.

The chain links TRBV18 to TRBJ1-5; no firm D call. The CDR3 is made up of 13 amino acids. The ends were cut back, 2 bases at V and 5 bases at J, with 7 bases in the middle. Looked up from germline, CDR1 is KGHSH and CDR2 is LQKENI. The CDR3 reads CASSPIRDQPQHF. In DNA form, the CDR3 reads TGTGCCAGCTCACCAATAAGGGATCAGCCCCAGCATTTT. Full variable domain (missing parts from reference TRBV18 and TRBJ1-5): NAGVMQNPRHLVRRRGQEARLRCSPMKGHSHVYWYRQLPEEGLKFMVYLQKENIIDESGMPKERFSAEFPKEGPSILRIQQVVRGDSAAYFCASSPIRDQPQHFGDGTRLSIL.

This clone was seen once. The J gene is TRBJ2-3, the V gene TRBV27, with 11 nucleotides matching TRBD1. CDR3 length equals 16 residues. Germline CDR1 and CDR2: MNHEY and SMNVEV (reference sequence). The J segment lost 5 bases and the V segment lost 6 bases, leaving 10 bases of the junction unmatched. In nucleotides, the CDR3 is TGTGCCAGCAGACGTTGGACAGGGGGCATCGGAGATACGCAGTATTTT. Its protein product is CASRRWTGGIGDTQYF.

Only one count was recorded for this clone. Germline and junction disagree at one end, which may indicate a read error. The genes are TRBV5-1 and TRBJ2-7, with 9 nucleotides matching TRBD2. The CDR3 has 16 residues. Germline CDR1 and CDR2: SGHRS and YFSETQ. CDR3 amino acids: CASSLGRSSGAYEQYF. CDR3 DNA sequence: TGCGCCAGCAGTTTGGGTAGGTCTAGCGGGGCCTACGAGCAGTACTTC.

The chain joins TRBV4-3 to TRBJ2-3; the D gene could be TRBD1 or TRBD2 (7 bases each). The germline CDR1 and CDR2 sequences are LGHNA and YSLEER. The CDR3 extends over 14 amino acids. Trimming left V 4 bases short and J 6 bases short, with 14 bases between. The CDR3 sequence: CASSLAQGGDTQYF. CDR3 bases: TGCGCCAGCAGCCTTGCGCAGGGGGGGGATACGCAGTATTTT.

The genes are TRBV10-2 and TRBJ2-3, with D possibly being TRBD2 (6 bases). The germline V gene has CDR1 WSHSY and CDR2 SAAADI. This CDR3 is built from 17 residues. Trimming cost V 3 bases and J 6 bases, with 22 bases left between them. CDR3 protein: CASSDQGGRDIVDTQYF. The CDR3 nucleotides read TGCGCCAGCAGTGACCAAGGTGGGCGGGATATCGTGGATACGCAGTATTTT.

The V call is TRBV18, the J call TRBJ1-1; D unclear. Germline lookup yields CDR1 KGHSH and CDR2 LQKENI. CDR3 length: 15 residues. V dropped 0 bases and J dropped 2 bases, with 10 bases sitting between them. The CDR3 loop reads CASSPPLGGNTEAFF. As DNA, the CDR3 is TGTGCCAGCTCACCACCGTTAGGAGGAAACACTGAAGCTTTCTTT.

In nucleotides, the CDR3 is TGCGCCAGCAGTGAGAGGTCAGCGCACGGCGGTCAGTACTTC. Translating gives CASSERSAHGGQYF. This chain links TRBV10-1 with TRBJ2-7; D is uncertain. The V end lost 2 bases, the J end lost 10 bases, and 18 bases lay between the germline ends. The CDR3 covers 14 residues. Looked up from germline, CDR1 is WNHNN and CDR2 is SYGVQD (reference sequence).

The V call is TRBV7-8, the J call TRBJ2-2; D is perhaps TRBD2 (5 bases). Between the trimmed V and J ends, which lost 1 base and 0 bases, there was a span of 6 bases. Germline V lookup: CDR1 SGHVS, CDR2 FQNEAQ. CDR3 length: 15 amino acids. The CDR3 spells CASSLVGTNTGELFF. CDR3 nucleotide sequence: TGTGCCAGCAGCTTAGTCGGGACGAACACCGGGGAGCTGTTTTTT.

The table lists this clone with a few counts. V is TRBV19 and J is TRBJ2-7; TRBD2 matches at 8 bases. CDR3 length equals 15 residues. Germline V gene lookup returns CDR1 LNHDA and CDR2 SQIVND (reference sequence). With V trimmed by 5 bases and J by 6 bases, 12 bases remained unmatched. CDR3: CASSAGTRGTGEQYF. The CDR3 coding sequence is TGTGCCAGTAGTGCCGGGACTAGGGGAACTGGCGAGCAGTACTTC.

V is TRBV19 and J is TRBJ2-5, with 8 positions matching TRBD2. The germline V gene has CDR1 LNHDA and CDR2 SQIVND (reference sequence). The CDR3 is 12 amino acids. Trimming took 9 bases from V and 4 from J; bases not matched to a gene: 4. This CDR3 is CASRGGGETQYF. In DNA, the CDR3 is TGTGCCAGCCGGGGGGGCGGAGAGACCCAGTACTTC.

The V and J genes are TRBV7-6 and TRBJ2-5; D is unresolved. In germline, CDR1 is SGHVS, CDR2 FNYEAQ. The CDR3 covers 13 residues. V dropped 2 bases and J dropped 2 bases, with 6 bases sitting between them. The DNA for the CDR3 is TGTGCCAGCAGCTTAATAGGACAAGAGACCCAGTACTTC. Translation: CASSLIGQETQYF.

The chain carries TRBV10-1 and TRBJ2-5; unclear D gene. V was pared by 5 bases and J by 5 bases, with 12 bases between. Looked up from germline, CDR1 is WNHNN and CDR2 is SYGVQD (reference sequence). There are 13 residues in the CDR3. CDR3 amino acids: CASSSAPGETQYF. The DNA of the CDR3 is TGCGCCAGCAGTTCCGCACCTGGCGAGACCCAGTACTTC.

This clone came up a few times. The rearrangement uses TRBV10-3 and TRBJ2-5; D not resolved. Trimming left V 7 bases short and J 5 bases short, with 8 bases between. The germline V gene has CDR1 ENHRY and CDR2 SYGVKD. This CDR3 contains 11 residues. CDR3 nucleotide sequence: TGTGCCATCAAATCGGGCGAGACCCAGTACTTC. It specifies CAIKSGETQYF.

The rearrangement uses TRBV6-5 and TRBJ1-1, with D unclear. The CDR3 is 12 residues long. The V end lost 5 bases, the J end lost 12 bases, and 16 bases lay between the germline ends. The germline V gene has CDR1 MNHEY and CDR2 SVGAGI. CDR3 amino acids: CASSEPRVFTFF. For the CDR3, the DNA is TGTGCCAGCAGTGAACCTCGGGTTTTTACTTTCTTT.

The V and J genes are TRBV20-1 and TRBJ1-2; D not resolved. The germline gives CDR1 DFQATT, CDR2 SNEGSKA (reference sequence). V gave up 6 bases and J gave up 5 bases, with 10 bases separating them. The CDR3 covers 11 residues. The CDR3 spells CSALAQYGYTF. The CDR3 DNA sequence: TGCAGTGCCCTCGCCCAGTATGGCTACACCTTC.

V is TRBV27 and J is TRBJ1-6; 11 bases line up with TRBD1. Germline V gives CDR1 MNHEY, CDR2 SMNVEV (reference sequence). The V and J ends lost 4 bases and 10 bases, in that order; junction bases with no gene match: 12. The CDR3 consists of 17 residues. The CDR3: CASSSGTGGFSLSPLHF. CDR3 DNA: TGTGCCAGCAGTTCCGGGACAGGGGGTTTTTCTCTCTCACCCCTCCACTTT.

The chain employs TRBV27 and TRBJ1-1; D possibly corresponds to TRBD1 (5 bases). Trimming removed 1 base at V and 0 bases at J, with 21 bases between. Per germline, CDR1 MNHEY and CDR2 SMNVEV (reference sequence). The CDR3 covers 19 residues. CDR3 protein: CASSLLRVRSGTMNTEAFF. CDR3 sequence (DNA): TGTGCCAGCAGTTTATTAAGGGTTCGGTCCGGGACCATGAACACTGAAGCTTTCTTT.

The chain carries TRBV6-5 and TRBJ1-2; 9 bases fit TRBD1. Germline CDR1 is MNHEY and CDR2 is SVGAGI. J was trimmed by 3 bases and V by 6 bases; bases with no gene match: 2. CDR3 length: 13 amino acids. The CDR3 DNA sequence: TGTGCCAGCAGCACAGGGGGCGACTATGGCTACACCTTC. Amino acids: CASSTGGDYGYTF.

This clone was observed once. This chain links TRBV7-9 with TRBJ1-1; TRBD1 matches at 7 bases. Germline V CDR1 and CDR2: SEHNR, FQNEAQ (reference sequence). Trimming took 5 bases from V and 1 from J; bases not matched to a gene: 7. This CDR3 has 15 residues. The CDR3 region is CASSPGGQPNTEAFF. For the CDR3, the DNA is TGTGCCAGCAGCCCGGGGGGACAGCCGAACACTGAAGCTTTCTTT.

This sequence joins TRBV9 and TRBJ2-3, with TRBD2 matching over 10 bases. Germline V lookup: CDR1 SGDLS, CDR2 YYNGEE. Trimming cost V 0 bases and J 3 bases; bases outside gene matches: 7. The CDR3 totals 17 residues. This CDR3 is CASSVVASGGPTDTQYF. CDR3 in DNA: TGTGCCAGCAGCGTAGTGGCTAGCGGGGGACCAACAGATACGCAGTATTTT. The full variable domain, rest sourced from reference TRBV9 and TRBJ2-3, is DSGVTQTPKHLITATGQRVTLRCSPRSGDLSVYWYQQSLDQGLQFLIQYYNGEERAKGNILERFSAQQFPDLHSELNLSSLELGDSALYFCASSVVASGGPTDTQYFGPGTRLTVL.

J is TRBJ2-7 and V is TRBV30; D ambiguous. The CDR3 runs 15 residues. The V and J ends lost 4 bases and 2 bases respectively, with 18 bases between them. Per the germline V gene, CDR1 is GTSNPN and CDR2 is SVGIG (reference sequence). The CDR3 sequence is CAWNNPLWQTYEQYF. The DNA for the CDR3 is TGTGCCTGGAATAACCCTCTTTGGCAGACCTACGAGCAGTACTTC.

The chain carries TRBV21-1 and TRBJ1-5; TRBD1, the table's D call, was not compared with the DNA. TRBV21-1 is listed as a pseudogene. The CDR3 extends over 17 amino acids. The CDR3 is CASSKVSWDSLNQPQHF. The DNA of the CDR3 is TGTGCCAGCAGCAAAGTTTCCTGGGACAGCCTAAATCAGCCCCAGCATTTT.

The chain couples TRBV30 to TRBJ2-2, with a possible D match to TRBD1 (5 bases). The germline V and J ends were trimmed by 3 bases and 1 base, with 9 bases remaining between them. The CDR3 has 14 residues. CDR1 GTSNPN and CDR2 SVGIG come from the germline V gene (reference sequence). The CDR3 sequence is CAWRRQMNTGELFF. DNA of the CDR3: TGTGCCTGGAGAAGACAGATGAACACCGGGGAGCTGTTTTTT.

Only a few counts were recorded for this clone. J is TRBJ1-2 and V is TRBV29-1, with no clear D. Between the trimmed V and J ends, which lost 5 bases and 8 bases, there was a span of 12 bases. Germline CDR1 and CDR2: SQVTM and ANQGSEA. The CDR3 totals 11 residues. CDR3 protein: CSVLTPVGYTF. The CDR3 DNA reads TGCAGCGTTCTGACACCCGTCGGCTACACCTTC.

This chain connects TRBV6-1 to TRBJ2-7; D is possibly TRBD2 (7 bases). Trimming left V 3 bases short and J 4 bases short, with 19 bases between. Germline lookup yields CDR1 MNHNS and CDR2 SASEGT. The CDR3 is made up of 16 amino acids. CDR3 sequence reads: CASSEVRGAYIYEQYV. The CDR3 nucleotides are TGTGCCAGCAGTGAGGTTCGGGGGGCCTACATTTACGAGCAGTACGTC.

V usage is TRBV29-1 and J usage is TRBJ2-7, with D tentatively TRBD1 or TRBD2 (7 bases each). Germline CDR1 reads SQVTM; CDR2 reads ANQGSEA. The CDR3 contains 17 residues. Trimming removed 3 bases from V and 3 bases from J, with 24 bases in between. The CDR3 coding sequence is TGCAGCGTTGATGGATGGATCGGCGCAGGGGGGGACTACGAGCAGTACTTC. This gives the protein CSVDGWIGAGGDYEQYF.

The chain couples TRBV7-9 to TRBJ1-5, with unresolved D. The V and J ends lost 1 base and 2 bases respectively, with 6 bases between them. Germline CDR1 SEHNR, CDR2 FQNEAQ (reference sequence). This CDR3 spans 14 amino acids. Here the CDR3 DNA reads TGTGCCAGCAGCTTAGGTGACGGCAATCAGCCCCAGCATTTT. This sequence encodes CASSLGDGNQPQHF.